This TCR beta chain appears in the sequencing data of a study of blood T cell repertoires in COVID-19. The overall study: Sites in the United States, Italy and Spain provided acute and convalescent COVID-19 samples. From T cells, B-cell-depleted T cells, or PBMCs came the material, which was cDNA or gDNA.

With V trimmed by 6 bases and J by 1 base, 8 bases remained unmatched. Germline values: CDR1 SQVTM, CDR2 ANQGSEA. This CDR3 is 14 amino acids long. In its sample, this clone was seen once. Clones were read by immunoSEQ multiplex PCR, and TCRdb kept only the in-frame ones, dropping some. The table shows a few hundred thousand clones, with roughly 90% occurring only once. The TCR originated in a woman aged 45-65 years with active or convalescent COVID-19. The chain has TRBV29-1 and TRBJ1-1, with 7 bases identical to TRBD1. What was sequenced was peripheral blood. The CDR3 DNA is TGCAGCGTCCCGGGCGGGACAGCGAACACTGAAGCTTTCTTT. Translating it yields CSVPGGTANTEAFF. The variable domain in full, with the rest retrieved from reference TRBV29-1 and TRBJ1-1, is SAVISQKPSRDICQRGTSLTIQCQVDSQVTMMFWYRQQPGQSLTLIATANQGSEATYESGFVIDKFPISRPNLTFSTLTVSNMSPEDSSIYLCSVPGGTANTEAFFGQGTRLTVV.